This T cell receptor (beta chain) was profiled in a study of CD8+CD57+ T cells in acquired aplastic anemia. Both TCR beta VDJ combination and CDR3 sequence profiling were carried out. Genomic DNA was the template for this profiling. TCRdb re-derived calls from the reads in MiXCR, one entry per CDR3 protein. The sample contains roughly 500,000 distinct CDR3 sequences, about a third of which appear only once. Sequencing involved patients with CD8+CD57+ cell expansion previously shown by flow cytometry. Trimming cost V 0 bases and J 2 bases; bases outside gene matches: 4. The CDR3 contains 16 residues. Germline V gene sequence: CDR1 SGHNT, CDR2 YYREEE (reference sequence). As to this clonotype: The CDR3 carries no conserved terminal phenylalanine or tryptophan, so it likely arises from a read error.

This clonotype originated in a human donor with aplastic anemia. The chain has TRBV5-4 and TRBJ2-5; TRBD2 matches at 10 bases. The sequenced sample consisted of sorted CD4+, CD8+, or CD8+CD57+ T cells (not recorded which) from PBMCs. CDR3 DNA sequence: TGTGCCAGCAGCTTGGGCAGCGGGAGGGCACAAGAGACCCAGTACCTC. Its translation: CASSLGSGRAQETQYL.